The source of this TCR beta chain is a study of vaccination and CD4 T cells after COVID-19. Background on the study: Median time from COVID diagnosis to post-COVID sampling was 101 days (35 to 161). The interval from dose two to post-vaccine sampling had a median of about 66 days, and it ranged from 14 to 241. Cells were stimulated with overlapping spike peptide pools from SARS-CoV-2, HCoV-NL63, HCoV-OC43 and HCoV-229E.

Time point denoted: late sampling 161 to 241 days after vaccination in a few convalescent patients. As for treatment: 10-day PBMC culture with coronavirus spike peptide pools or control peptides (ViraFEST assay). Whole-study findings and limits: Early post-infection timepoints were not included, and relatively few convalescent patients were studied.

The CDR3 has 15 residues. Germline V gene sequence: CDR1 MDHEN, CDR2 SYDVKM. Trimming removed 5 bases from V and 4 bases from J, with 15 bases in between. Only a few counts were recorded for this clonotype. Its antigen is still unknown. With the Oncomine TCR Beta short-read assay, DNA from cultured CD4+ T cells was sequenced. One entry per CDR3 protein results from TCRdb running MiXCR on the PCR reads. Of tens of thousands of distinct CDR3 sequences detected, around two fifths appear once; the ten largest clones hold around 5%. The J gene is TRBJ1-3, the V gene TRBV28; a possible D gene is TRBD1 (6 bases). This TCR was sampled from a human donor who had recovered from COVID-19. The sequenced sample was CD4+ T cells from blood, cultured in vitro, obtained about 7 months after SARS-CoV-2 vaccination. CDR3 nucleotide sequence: TGTGCCAGCAGTCCCCCCAGGGGTACCGGAAACACCATATATTTT. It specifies CASSPPRGTGNTIYF.